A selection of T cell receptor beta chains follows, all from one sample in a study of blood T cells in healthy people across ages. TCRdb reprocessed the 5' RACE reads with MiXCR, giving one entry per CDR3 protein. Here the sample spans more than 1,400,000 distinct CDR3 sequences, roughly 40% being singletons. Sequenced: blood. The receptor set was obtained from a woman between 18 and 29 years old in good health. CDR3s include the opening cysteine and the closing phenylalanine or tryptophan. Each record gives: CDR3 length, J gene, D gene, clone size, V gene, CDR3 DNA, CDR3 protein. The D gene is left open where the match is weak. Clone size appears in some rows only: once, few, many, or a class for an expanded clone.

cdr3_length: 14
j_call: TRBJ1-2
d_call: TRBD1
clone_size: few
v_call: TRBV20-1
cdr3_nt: TGCAGTGCTAGAGCCGACGACAGGGACGATGGCTACACCTTC
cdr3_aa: CSARADDRDDGYTF

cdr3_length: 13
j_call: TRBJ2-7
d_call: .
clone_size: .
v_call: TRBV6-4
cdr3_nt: TGTGCCAGCCACGTCGGGGCGGGTTACGAGCAGTACTTC
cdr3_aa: CASHVGAGYEQYF

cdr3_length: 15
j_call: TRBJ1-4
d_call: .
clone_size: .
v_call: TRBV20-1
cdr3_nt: TGCAGTGCTCCCAATCCGAGCACAACTAATGAAAAACTGTTTTTT
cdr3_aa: CSAPNPSTTNEKLFF

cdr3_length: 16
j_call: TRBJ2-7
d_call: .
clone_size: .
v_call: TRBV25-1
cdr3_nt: TGTGCCAGCAGTGAAACCCTGTTAGCGGTTCACAATGAGCAGTACTTC
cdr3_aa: CASSETLLAVHNEQYF

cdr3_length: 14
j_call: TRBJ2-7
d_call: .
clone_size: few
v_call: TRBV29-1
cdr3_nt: TGCAGCGTTGAAGGCCGGGACCGAGCCTACGAGCAGTACTTC
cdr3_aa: CSVEGRDRAYEQYF

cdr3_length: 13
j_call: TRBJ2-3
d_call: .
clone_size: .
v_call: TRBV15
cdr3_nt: TGTGTCACCGGCCAACAGTACACAGATACGCAGTATTTT
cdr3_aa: CVTGQQYTDTQYF

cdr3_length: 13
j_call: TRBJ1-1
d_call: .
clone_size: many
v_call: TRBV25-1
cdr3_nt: TGTGCCAGCAGTCGAGGAACTGGGAGGGGAGCTTTCTTT
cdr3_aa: CASSRGTGRGAFF

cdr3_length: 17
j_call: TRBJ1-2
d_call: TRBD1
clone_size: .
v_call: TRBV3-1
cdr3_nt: TGTGCCAGCAGCTCCGAAATCCCGGACAGGCGGGGGTATGGCTACACCTTC
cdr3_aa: CASSSEIPDRRGYGYTF

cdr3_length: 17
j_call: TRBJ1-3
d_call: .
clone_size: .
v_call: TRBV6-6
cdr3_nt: TGTGCCAGCAGTTCCGTACTCCCAGGATTCTCTGGAAACACCATATATTTT
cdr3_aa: CASSSVLPGFSGNTIYF

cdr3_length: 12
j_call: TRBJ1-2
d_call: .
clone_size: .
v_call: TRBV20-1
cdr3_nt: TGCAGTGCTACCACGCGAAGCTATGGCTACACCTTC
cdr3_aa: CSATTRSYGYTF

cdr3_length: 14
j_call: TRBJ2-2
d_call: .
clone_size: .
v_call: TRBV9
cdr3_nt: TGTGCCAGCAGCGTAGCTCAAGGGGGCGGGGAGCTGTTTTTT
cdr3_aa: CASSVAQGGGELFF

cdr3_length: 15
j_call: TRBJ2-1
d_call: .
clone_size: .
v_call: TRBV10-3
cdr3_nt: TGTGCCATCAGTGAGGCGGGGCTCTCAGAGGGAGAGCAGTTCTTC
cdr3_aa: CAISEAGLSEGEQFF

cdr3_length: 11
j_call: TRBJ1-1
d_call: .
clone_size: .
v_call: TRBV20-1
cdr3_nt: TGCAGTGCCCCGTCTGACACTGAAGCTTTCTTT
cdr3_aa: CSAPSDTEAFF

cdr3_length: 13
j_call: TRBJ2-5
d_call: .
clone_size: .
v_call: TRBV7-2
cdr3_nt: TGTGCCAGCAAGGACAGCGACCAAGAGACCCAGTACTTC
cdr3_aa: CASKDSDQETQYF

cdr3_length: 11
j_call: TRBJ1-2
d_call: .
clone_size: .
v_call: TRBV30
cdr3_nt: TGTGCCTGGAGTGAAAGCTATGGCTACACCTTC
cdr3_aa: CAWSESYGYTF

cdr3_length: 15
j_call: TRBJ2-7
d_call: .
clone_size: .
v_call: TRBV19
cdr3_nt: TGTGCCAGTAGTATAGCGGCAGGGGGGAACTACGAGCAGTACTTC
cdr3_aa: CASSIAAGGNYEQYF

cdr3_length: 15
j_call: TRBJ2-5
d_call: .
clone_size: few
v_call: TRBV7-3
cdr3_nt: TGTGCCAGCAGTTCAGGCGCTAATTCCCAAGAGACCCAGTACTTC
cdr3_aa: CASSSGANSQETQYF

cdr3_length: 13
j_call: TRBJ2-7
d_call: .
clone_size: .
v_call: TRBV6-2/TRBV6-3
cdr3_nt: TGTGCCAGCCAAATGACGGGAACCTACGAGCAGTACTTC
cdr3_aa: CASQMTGTYEQYF

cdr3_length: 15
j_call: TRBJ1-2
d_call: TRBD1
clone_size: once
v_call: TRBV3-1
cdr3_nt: TGTGCCAGCAGCCATCGGGGGACAGGGGAACATGGCTACACCTTC
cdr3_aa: CASSHRGTGEHGYTF

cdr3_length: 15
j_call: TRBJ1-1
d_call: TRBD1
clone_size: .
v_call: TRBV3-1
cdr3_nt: TGTGCCAGCAGCCCCACAGGGGCCTGGGACACTGAAGCTTTCTTT
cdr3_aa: CASSPTGAWDTEAFF

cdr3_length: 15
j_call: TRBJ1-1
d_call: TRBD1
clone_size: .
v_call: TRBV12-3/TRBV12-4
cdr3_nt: TGTGCCAGCAGTCAGTACCGGGACAGGGTAAATGAAGCTTTCTTT
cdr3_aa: CASSQYRDRVNEAFF

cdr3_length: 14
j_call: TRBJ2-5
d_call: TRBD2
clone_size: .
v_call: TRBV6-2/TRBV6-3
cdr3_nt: TGTGCCAGCGTCGCCGGGACTAACTTAGAGACCCAGTACTTC
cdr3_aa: CASVAGTNLETQYF

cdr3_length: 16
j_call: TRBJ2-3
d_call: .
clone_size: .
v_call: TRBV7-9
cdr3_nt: TGTGCCAGCAGCCTCCCAGGCCTAGTCAGCACAGATACGCAGTATTTT
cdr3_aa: CASSLPGLVSTDTQYF

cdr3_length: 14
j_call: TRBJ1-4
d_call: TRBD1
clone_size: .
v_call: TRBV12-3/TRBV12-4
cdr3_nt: TGTGCCAGCAGTTACGGGACAGGTGTCGAAAAACTGTTTTTT
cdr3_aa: CASSYGTGVEKLFF

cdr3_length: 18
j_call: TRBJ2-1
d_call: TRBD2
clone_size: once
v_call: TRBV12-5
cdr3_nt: TGTGCTAGTGGTTATGGGACTAGCGGGGCGAGCTCCTACAATGAGCAGTTCTTC
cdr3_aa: CASGYGTSGASSYNEQFF

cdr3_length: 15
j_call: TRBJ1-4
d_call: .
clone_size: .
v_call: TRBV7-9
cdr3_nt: TGTGCCAGCAGGCCAGGGGTTGCGACTAATGAAAAACTGTTTTTT
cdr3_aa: CASRPGVATNEKLFF

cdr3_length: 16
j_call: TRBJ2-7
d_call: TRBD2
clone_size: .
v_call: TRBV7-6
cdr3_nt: TGTGCCAGCACCCCACGACTAGCGGGGGGTTCCTACGAGCAGTACTTC
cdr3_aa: CASTPRLAGGSYEQYF

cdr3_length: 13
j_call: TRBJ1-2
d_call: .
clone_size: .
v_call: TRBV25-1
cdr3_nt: TGTGCCAGCAGTGACTCTCAGGCGAGAAGCTACACCTTC
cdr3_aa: CASSDSQARSYTF

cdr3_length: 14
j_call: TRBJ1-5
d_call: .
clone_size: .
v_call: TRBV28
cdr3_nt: TGTGCCAGCAGTCAAAGGCGGGGGTATCAGCCCCAGCATTTT
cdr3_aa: CASSQRRGYQPQHF

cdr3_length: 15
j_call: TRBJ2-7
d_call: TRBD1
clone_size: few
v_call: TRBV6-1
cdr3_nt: TGTGCCAGCACTCTCCAGGGGGCAGGGACGTACGAGCAGTACTTC
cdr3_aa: CASTLQGAGTYEQYF

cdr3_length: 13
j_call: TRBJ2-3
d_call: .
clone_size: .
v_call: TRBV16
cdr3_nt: TGTGCCAGCAGCCAGCACGACAGTGGAACGCAGTATTTT
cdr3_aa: CASSQHDSGTQYF

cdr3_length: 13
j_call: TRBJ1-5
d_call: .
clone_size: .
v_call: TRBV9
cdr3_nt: TGTGCCAGCAGCACACAGGGCAATCAGCCCCAGCATTTT
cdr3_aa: CASSTQGNQPQHF

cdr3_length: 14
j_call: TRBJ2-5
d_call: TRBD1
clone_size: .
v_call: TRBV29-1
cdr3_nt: TGCAGCGTTGGAGGGGGCACGGCTTCCTACGGGCAGTACTTC
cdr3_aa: CSVGGGTASYGQYF

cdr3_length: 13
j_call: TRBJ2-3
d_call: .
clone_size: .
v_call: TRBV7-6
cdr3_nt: TGTGCCAGCAGCACTACCGCACCAGATACGCAGTATTTT
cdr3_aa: CASSTTAPDTQYF

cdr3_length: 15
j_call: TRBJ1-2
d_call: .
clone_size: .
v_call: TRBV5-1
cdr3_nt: TGCGCCAGCAGCTTGGGGGTGGGGCAGCTGAATGGCTACACCTTC
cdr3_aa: CASSLGVGQLNGYTF

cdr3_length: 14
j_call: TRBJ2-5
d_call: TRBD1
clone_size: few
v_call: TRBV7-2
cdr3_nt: TGTGCCAGCAGCTTGCCCGGGACAGGTGGGACCCAGTACTTC
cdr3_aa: CASSLPGTGGTQYF

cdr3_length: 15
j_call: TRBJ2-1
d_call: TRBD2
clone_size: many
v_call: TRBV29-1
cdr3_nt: TGCAGCGTTGGGCTTAGCGGGTACTCCTACAATGAGCAGTTCTTC
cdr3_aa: CSVGLSGYSYNEQFF

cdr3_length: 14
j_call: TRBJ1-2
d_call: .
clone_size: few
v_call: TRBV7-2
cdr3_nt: TGTGCCAGCAGCCCCCCGGGGGGGCACTATGGCTACACCTTC
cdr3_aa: CASSPPGGHYGYTF

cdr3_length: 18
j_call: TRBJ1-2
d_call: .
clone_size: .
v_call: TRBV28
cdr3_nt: TGTGCCAGCAGTTTAACGCCCCCCGGCGGGGGGGGACGCCATGGCTACACCTTC
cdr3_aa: CASSLTPPGGGGRHGYTF

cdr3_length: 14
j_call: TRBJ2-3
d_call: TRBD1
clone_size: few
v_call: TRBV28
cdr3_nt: TGTGCCAGCAGAGGCGGGGGACAGGGAGATACGCAGTATTTT
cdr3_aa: CASRGGGQGDTQYF

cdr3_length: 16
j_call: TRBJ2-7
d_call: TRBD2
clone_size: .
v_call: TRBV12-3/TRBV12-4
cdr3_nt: TGTGCCAGCAGTTCCCTAGCGGGGGGGAGAAACAATGAGCAGTACTTC
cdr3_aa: CASSSLAGGRNNEQYF

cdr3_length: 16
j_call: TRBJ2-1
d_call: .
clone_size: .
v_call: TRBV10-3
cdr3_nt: TGTGCCATCAGTGAGTCTAGTGTGAGCTCCTACGATGAGCAGTTCTTC
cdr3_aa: CAISESSVSSYDEQFF

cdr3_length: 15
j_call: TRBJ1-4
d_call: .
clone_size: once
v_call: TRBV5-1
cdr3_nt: TGCGCCAGCAGCGCCCTGACGGGAACTAATGAAAAACTGTTTTTT
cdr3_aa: CASSALTGTNEKLFF

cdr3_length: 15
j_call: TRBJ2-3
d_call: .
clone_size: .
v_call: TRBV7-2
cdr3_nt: TGTGCCAGCAGCTTACGTCCAGGGTACACAGATACGCAGTATTTT
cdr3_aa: CASSLRPGYTDTQYF

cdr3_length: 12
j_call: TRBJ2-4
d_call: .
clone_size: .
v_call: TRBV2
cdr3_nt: TGTGCCAGCAGCGTTAATGAAAACATTCAGTACTTC
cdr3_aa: CASSVNENIQYF

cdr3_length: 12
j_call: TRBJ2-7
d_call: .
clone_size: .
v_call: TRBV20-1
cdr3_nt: TGCATTGCTAGACTAGACTACTACGAGCAGTACTTC
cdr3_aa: CIARLDYYEQYF

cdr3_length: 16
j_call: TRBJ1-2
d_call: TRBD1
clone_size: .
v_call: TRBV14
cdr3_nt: TGTGCCAGCAGCCAATTGGAACAGGGGGCGGACTATGGCTACACCTTC
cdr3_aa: CASSQLEQGADYGYTF

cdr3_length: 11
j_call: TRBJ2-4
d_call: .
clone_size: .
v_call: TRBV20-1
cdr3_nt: TGCAGTGCTAGGAATGCAGCCCTGTCGTACTTC
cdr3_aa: CSARNAALSYF

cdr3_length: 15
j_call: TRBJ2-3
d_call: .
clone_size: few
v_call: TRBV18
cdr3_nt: TGTGCCAGCTTACAGACTGCAGTCGGTACAGATACGCAGTATTTT
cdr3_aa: CASLQTAVGTDTQYF

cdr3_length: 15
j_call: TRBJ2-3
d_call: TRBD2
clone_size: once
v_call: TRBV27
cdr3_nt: TGTGCCAGTCAACTAGCGGGGGGGAACACAGATACGCAGTATTTT
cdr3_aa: CASQLAGGNTDTQYF

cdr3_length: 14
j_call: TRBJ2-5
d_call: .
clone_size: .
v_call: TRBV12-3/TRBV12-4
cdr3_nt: TGTGCCAGCAGTTTGGCGGGGCTCTTAGAGACCCAGTACTTC
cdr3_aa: CASSLAGLLETQYF

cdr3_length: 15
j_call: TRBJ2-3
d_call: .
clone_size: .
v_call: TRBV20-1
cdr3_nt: TGCAGTGCTCCTTCCCCGACTAAGGCCACAGATACGCAGTATTTT
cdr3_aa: CSAPSPTKATDTQYF

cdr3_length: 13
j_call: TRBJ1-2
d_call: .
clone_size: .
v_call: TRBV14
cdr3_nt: TGTGCCAGCAGCATACAGGGTACGCATGGCTACACCTTC
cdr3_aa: CASSIQGTHGYTF

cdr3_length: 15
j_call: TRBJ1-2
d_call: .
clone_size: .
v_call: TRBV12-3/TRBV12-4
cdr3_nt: TGTGCCAGCAGTTTCAGGGAGATTGGATTCTTTGGCTACACCTTC
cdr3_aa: CASSFREIGFFGYTF

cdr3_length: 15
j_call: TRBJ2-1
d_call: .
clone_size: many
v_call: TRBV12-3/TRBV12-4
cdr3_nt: TGTGCCAGCAGTTTATACGGGAGTCCCTACAATGAGCAGTTCTTC
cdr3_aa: CASSLYGSPYNEQFF

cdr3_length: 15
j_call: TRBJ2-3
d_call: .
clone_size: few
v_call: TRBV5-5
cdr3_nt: TGTGCCAGCAGCTTGGAGGCTAGCGTGGCAGATACGCAGTATTTT
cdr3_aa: CASSLEASVADTQYF

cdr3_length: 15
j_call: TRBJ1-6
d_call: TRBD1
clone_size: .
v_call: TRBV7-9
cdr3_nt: TGTGCCAGCAGCTTAGGGGACAGGGGGTATTCACCCCTCCACTTT
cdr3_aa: CASSLGDRGYSPLHF

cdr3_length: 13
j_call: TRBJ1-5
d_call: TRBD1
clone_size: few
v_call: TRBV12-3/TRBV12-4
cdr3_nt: TGTGCCAGCACCCAGGGGGGCAATCAGCCCCAGCATTTT
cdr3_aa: CASTQGGNQPQHF

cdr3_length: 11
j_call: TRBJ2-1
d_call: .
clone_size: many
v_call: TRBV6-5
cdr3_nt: TGTGCCAGCAGTGACCACAATGAGCAGTTCTTC
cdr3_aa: CASSDHNEQFF